This T cell receptor (beta chain) derives from a study of beta chain features in type 1 diabetes. General study findings and limits: The study found moderately but significantly shorter TCRB CDR3s in all four CD4+ subsets of Type 1 diabetes patients.

In germline, CDR1 is GTSNPN, CDR2 SVGIG (reference sequence). With V trimmed by 3 bases and J by 4 bases, 4 bases remained unmatched. The length of the CDR3 is 14 residues. Investigators reverse transcribed all isolated RNA, so they sequenced expressed TCRB transcripts. Clones were read by immunoSEQ multiplex PCR, and TCRdb kept only the in-frame ones, dropping some. The sample shows roughly 150,000 clones, 7% to 9.5% of them seen only once. This clone was recorded a few times. The antigen is not known. This receptor was identified in a woman aged 25-40 years with type 1 diabetes. The V gene is TRBV30, the J gene TRBJ1-5; 9 nucleotides line up with TRBD1. Sample: central memory CD4+ T cells from blood. The CDR3 here is CAWRAGTGNQPQHF. DNA for the CDR3: TGTGCCTGGAGAGCGGGGACAGGGAATCAGCCCCAGCATTTT. The variable domain in full, completed from reference TRBV30 and TRBJ1-5, reads SQTIHQWPATLVQPVGSPLSLECTVEGTSNPNLYWYRQAAGRGLQLLFYSVGIGQISSEVPQNLSASRPQDRQFILSSKKLLLSDSGFYLCAWRAGTGNQPQHFGDGTRLSIL.